The 3 T cell receptor beta chains below were found in one sample sequenced in a study of CD8 T cells in Susac syndrome. Random hexamers were used to reverse transcribe roughly 0.45 to 1 ug of RNA. Via MiXCR, TCRdb re-called the immunoSEQ multiplex PCR reads, giving one row per CDR3 protein. The sample comprises more than 120,000 distinct CDR3 sequences, approximately 94% of which are singletons, and over 0.07% rests with the top ten. Input material: CD4+ T cells from PBMCs. These receptors were obtained from a human donor in good health.

V is TRBV6-6 and J is TRBJ2-7; the D is unclear. Germline assignment: CDR1 MNHNY and CDR2 SVGAGI (reference sequence). V lost 3 bases and J 1 base, leaving 7 bases between the germline ends. The length of the CDR3 is 13 residues. CDR3 coding DNA: TGTGCCAGCAGTTATTTACAGTCCTACGAGCAGTACTTC. It yields the protein CASSYLQSYEQYF.

The CDR3, as DNA: TGTGCCAGCAGCTTAATCTTCGTCGCAGGGGTTGAGGAAGATACGCAGTATTTT. Amino acid sequence: CASSLIFVAGVEEDTQYF. The chain has TRBV11-2 and TRBJ2-3; D may be TRBD1 (6 bases). V lost 2 bases and J lost 5, with 23 bases in between. The germline V gene has CDR1 SGHAT and CDR2 FQNNGV. This CDR3 spans 18 amino acids.

The CDR3 region is CSARSISAYEQYF. CDR3 nucleotides: TGCAGTGCGAGGAGTATTAGCGCCTACGAGCAGTACTTC. The rearrangement links TRBV20-1 to TRBJ2-7, with D tentatively TRBD2 (5 bases). This CDR3 has 13 amino acids. V was trimmed by 6 bases and J by 2 bases, leaving 14 bases between them. Germline CDR1 is DFQATT and CDR2 is SNEGSKA (reference sequence).